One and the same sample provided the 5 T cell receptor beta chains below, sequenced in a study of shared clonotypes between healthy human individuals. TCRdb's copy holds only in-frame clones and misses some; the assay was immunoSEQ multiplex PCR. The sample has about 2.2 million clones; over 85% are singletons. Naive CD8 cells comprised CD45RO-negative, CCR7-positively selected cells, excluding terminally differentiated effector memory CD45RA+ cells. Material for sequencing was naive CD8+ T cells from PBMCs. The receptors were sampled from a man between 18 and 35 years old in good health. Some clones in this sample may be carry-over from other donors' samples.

The CDR3 loop reads CATSPRRGDEQYF. In DNA form, the CDR3 reads TGTGCCACCAGCCCCCGACGGGGAGACGAGCAGTACTTC. The V call is TRBV15, the J call TRBJ2-7; D is possibly TRBD2 (5 bases). The V gene lost 5 bases and the J gene lost 5 bases, with 13 bases spanning the gap. Germline V gene lookup returns CDR1 LNHNV and CDR2 YYDKDF (reference sequence). This CDR3 region has 13 residues.

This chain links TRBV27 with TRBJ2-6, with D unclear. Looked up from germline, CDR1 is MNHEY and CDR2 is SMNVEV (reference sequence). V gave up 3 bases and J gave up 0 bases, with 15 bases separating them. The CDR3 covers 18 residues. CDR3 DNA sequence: TGTGCCAGCAGTTTCCGAAATGGGCCTCTCTCTGGGGCCAACGTCCTGACTTTC. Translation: CASSFRNGPLSGANVLTF.

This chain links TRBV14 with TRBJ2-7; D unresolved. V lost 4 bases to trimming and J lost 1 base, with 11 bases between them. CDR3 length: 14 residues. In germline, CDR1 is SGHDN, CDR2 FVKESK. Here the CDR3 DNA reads TGTGCCAGCAGCCTGCTCCTTGTGTCCTACGAGCAGTACTTC. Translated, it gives CASSLLLVSYEQYF. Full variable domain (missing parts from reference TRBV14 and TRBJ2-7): EAGVTQFPSHSVIEKGQTVTLRCDPISGHDNLYWYRRVMGKEIKFLLHFVKESKQDESGMPNNRFLAERTGGTYSTLKVQPAELEDSGVYFCASSLLLVSYEQYFGPGTRLTVT.

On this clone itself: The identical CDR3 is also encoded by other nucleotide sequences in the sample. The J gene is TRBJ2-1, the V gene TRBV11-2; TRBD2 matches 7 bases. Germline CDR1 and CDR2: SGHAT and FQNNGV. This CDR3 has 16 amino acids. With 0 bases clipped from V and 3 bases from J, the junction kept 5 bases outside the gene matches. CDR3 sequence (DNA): TGTGCCAGCAGCTTAGATCGCTTAGCGGGCTACAATGAGCAGTTCTTC. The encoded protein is CASSLDRLAGYNEQFF.

CDR3 sequence reads: CASSLAAPEQYF. CDR3 coding DNA: TGTGCCAGCAGCTTAGCCGCCCCCGAGCAGTACTTC. The V gene is TRBV11-2, the J gene TRBJ2-7; no firm D call. Trimming pared 1 base from V and 6 bases from J, leaving 7 bases between. This CDR3 comprises 12 residues. The germline V gene encodes CDR1 SGHAT and CDR2 FQNNGV. Drawing the rest from reference TRBV11-2 and TRBJ2-7, the complete variable domain is EAGVAQSPRYKIIEKRQSVAFWCNPISGHATLYWYQQILGQGPKLLIQFQNNGVVDDSQLPKDRFSAERLKGVDSTLKIQPAKLEDSAVYLCASSLAAPEQYFGPGTRLTVT.